One T cell receptor (beta chain) is described in this entry. The antigen remains undetermined. This sample was included in a study of T cells expressing NK-cell markers. Study summary: It was from sorted CD3+CD56+NKG2C+, CD3+CD56+NKG2C- and CD3+CD56-NKG2C+ T cells that TCR beta repertoires came. Notes on the study in general: The CD3+CD56-NKG2C+ fraction of a handful of donors was also led by these clonotypes. There remained a lack of clarity about HCMV specificity of expanded NKG2C+ T cell clones.

The CDR3 consists of 13 residues. TCR beta libraries carry UMIs added by 5'RACE template switching. From its re-call of the 5' RACE reads, TCRdb lists each CDR3 protein once, without DNA. The sample yields about 410,000 distinct CDR3 sequences, of which the top ten take up over 8.5%. Sequenced: blood T cells: a sorted CD56 or NKG2C T cell subset, CD4+ or CD8+ T cells, or bulk PBMC T cells (not recorded which). The V call is TRBV12-3 or TRBV12-4, the J call TRBJ2-5; TCRdb's D call, TRBD2, is unchecked because there is no DNA. This clonotype was sampled from a woman aged 45-60 years in good health. CDR3: CASSLGRRETQYF.